This T cell receptor (beta chain) was documented in a study of T cell responses to AZD1222 COVID-19 vaccine (dated by TCRdb to about 2021). A note on the overall study: AZD1222 recipients given second doses at about 4 weeks or at about 12 weeks were pooled, since spike-specific TCR depth and breadth were not found to differ between the two schedules. TCR sequencing covered over 230 trial participants: 200 to 220 given two doses of AZD1222 and 26 given two doses of MenACWY control vaccine. Trial participants were enrolled by age into 18-55, 56-69 and 70-plus year subgroups, with roughly 160, 29 and 62 TCR-sequenced participants respectively. Points the paper makes about the study in general: Because no day 14 peak-response samples were available, repertoires were characterized only after the peak T cell response. After two AZD1222 doses, spike-specific TCR breadth and depth were significantly higher than at day 0 and than in MenACWY recipients. CD4 TCRs associated with the vaccine covered the entire spike protein, and the dominant responses were in regions 160-218 and 743-854. In the small 56-69-year group, the increase in depth fell short of significance, most likely because of low power. Conclusions about previously exposed vaccinees are limited, since just 6 or 7 AZD1222 recipients were seropositive for SARS-CoV-2 at baseline. Most participants were white British and females outnumbered males, and the authors suggested that clonal diversity may have been underestimated. Epitopes outside the regions mutated in the B.1.351 and B.1.1.7 variants were reportedly recognized by nearly half of the unique spike-specific TCRs.

This specimen's time point label, per the study, means: baseline before first vaccination. The vaccinee samples were drawn from two UK trials, COV001 and COV002, one of which was a single-blind randomized controlled phase 2/3 trial testing AZD1222 (ChAdOx1 nCoV-19) in healthy adults. For TCRbeta chain sequencing, PBMC samples were collected from trial participants at day 0 and at day 28 after the second dose. A single count supports this clone. What this receptor recognizes is not known. No qualities accompany the bases; no much larger clone lies one base away. The CDR3 regions of human TCRbeta chains were analyzed by immunosequencing. In the paper's pipeline: Repertoire TCRs were checked for matches against a reference library of SARS-CoV-2-specific TCRs that had been generated using the MIRA antigen-specificity platform. Breadth meant the fraction of unique TCRs that were SARS-CoV-2-associated, whereas depth meant the fraction of total T cells that were SARS-CoV-2-associated. Using the MIRA data, each spike-specific TCR was mapped to the spike region that the TCR reacts to and placed in a CD4 or CD8 class. Log10-transformed breadth and depth values were compared by one-way ANOVA with Sidak's multiple comparisons tests. TCRdb obtained this table from immuneACCESS and retained in-frame rearrangements with V and J assigned. These tables miss some clones; where compared with another copy, unresolved V genes account for less than half of the shortfall, and the remainder is unexplained. D and trimming come from the DNA, and the V and J calls and clone size come from that table. The sample yields over 150,000 clones; approximately 90% were counted once. The top ten hold 6.9% of the sample.

The CDR3 has 15 amino acids, counting the end cysteine and phenylalanine. Only the CDR3 part of the read is kept: 45 bases, read in frame from the first base. Reading the germline V gene gives CDR1 SNHLY and CDR2 FYNNEI. Between the V and J ends, shortened by 2 bases and 0 bases respectively, the junction contains 10 bases. Sequencing was performed on peripheral blood, taken on day 0 of AZD1222 vaccination. The TCR comes from an adult in good health. The chain employs TRBV2 and TRBJ1-1; the D region possibly corresponds to TRBD1 (5 bases align). For the CDR3, the sequence is CASSELFRVNTEAFF. Here is the DNA: TGTGCCAGCAGTGAATTGTTCAGGGTGAACACTGAAGCTTTCTTT. The full variable domain, with segments outside the CDR3 supplied by the reference TRBV2 and TRBJ1-1 proteins, appears as EPEVTQTPSHQVTQMGQEVILRCVPISNHLYFYWYRQILGQKVEFLVSFYNNEISEKSEIFDDQFSVERPDGSNFTLKIRSTKLEDSAMYFCASSELFRVNTEAFFGQGTRLTVV.